This entry describes one TCR beta chain. These data belong to a study of blood T cells in healthy people across ages. Trimming cost V 11 bases and J 5 bases; bases outside gene matches: 7. Germline CDR1 reads MNHNS; CDR2 reads SASEGT. This CDR3 comprises 12 residues. A second PCR, run for roughly 7 to 12 cycles, used a sample-barcoded 5' primer plus a J-beta primer mix. TCRdb reanalysed the 5' RACE reads using MiXCR and keeps one entry per CDR3 protein. The table shows 1.5 million to 2 million distinct CDR3 sequences, with roughly 43% occurring only once. The J gene is TRBJ2-5, the V gene TRBV6-1, with TRBD2 identical over 8 bases. The sequence was collected from a human donor in good health. Material for sequencing was blood. CDR3 bases: TGTGCCTCCCGGGGGGGAACGGAGACCCAGTACTTC. This encodes CASRGGTETQYF.